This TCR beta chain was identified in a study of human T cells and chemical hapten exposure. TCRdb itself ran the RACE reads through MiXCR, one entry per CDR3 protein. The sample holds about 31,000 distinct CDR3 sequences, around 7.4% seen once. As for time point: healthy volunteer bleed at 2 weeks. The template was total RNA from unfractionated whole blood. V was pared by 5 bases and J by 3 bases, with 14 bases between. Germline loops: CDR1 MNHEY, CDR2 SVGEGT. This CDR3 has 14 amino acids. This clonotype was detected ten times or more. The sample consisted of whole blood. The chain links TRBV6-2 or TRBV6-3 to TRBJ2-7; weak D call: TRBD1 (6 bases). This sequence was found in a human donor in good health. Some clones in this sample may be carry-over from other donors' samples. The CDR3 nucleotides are TGTGCCAGCAGTCCGATCGGACAGAACTACGAGCAGTACTTC. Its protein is CASSPIGQNYEQYF.